This entry concerns a single T cell receptor (beta chain). Antigen: not known. This sample is drawn from a study of shared clonotypes between healthy human individuals. Study context: The study used three CD4 naive, three CD4 memory, two CD8 naive and one CD8 memory plate per donor. General study points: Sampling covered blood only; tissue repertoires likely differ. Naive subsets generally exceeded memory subsets in estimated richness. Clonotypes that were shared across a handful of donors made up around 4.6% of naive CD4 clonotypes.

Clones were read by immunoSEQ multiplex PCR, and TCRdb kept only the in-frame ones, dropping some. Here the sample spans around 1.1 million clones, approximately 75% being singletons. The TCR originated in a man aged 18 to 30 in good health. Some clones in this sample may be carry-over from other donors' samples. Sequenced input: memory CD4+ T cells from PBMCs. Subset of the sample: CD45RA-negative fraction.

CDR3 sequence: CASSPPGQSSTDTQYF. The CDR3 region has the DNA TGTGCCAGCTCACCACCGGGACAGTCTAGCACAGATACGCAGTATTTT. J is TRBJ2-3 and V is TRBV18, with 7 bases aligning to TRBD1. After removal of 0 bases from V and 0 bases from J, the junction contained 3 bases not matched to a gene. The CDR3 consists of 16 residues. CDR1 is KGHSH, CDR2 LQKENI, per germline.